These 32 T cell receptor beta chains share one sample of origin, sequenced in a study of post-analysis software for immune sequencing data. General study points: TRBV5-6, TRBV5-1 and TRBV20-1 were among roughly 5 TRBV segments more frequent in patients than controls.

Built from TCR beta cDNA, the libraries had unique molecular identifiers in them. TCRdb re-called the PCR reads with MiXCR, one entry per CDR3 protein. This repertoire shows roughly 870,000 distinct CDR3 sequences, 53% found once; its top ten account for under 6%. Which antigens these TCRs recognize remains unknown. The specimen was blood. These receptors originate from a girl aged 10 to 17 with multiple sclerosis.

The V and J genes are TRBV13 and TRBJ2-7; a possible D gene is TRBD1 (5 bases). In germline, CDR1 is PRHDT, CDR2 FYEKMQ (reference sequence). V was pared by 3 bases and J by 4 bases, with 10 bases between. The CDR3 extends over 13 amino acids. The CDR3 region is CASSFRERYEQYF. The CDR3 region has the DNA TGTGCCAGCAGCTTCAGGGAACGTTACGAGCAGTACTTC. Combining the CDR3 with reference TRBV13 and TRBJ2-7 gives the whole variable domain AAGVIQSPRHLIKEKRETATLKCYPIPRHDTVYWYQQGPGQDPQFLISFYEKMQSDKGSIPDRFSAQQFSDYHSELNMSSLELGDSALYFCASSFRERYEQYFGPGTRLTVT.

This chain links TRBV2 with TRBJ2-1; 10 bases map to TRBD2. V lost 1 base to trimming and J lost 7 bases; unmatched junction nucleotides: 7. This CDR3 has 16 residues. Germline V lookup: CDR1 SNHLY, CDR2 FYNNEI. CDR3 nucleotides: TGTGCCAGCAGTGAAGAGGGAAAGCGGGGGGGGAATGAGCAGTTCTTC. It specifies CASSEEGKRGGNEQFF.

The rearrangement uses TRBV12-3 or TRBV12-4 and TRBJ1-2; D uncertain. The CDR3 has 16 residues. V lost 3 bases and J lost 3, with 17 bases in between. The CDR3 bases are TGTGCCAGCAGTTTGAGGGAACGAAGACGGGACTATGGCTACACCTTC. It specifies CASSLRERRRDYGYTF.

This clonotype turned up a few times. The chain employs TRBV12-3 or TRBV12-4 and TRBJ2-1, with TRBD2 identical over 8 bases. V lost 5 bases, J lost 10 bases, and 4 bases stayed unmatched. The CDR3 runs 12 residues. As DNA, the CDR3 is TGTGCCAGCAGTCCCGGACTAGCCGAGCAGTTCTTC. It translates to CASSPGLAEQFF.

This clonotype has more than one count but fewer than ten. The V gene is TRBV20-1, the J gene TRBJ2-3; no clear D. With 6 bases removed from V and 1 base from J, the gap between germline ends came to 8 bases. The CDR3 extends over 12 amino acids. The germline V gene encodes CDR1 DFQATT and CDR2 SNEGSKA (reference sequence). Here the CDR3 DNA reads TGCAGTGCCCCGTTAGGCACAGATACGCAGTATTTT. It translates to CSAPLGTDTQYF.

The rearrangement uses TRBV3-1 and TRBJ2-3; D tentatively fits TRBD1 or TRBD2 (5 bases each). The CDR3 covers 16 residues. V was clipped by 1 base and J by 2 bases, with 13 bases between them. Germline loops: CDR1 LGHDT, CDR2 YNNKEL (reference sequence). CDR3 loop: CASSQGARDDTDTQYF. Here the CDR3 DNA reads TGTGCCAGCAGCCAAGGGGCCCGGGACGACACAGATACGCAGTATTTT.

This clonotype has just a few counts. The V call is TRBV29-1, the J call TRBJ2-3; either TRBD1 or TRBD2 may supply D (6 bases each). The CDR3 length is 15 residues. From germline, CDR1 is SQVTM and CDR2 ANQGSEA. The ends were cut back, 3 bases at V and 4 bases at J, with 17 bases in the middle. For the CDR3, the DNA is TGCAGCGTTGATTCGAGACAGGAGCGGGCAGATACGCAGTATTTT. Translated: CSVDSRQERADTQYF.

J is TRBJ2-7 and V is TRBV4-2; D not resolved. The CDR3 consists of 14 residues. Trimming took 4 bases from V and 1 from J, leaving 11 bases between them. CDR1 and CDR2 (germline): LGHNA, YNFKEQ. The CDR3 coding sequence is TGTGCCAGCAGCCTTCGCAGGAATTCCTACGAGCAGTACTTC. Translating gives CASSLRRNSYEQYF.

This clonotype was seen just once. The CDR3 DNA sequence: TGTGCCAGCAGTTACAGACAGGGGATGGGCTATGGCTACACCTTC. Its protein product is CASSYRQGMGYGYTF. This sequence joins TRBV6-5 and TRBJ1-2; the match to TRBD1 covers 8 bases. Germline values: CDR1 MNHEY, CDR2 SVGAGI. V shed 2 bases and J 4 bases; nucleotides not matched to a gene: 6. The CDR3 is 15 residues long.

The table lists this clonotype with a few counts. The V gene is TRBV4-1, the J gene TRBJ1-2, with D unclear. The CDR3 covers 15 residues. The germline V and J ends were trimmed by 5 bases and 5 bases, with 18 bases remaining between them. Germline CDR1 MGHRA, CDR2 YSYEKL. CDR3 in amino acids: CASSATDRDLYGYTF. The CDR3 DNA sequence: TGCGCCAGCAGCGCAACCGACCGCGATTTGTATGGCTACACCTTC.

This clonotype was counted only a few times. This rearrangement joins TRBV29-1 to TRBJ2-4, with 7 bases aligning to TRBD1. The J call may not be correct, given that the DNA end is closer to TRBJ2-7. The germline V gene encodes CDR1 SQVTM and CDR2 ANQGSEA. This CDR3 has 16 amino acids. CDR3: CSVAARDRAWSYEQYF. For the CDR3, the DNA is TGCAGCGTTGCCGCCAGAGACAGGGCTTGGTCCTACGAGCAGTACTTC.

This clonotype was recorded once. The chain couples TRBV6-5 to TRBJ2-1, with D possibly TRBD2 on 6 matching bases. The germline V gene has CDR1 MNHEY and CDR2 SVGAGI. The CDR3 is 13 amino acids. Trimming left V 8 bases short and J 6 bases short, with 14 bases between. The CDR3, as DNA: TGTGCCAGCGGAGTAGAGGGAGGCAATGAGCAGTTCTTC. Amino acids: CASGVEGGNEQFF.

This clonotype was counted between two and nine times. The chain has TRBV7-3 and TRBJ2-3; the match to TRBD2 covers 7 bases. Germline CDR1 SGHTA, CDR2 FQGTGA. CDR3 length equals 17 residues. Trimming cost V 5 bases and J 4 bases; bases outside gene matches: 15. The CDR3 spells CASSPRSSGRAADTQYF. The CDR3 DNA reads TGTGCCAGCAGCCCACGTAGTAGTGGGAGGGCCGCAGATACGCAGTATTTT.

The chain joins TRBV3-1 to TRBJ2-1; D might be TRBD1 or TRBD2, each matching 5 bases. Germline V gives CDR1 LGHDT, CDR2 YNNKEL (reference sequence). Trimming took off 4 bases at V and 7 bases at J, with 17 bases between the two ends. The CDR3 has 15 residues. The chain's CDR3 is CASSLLGAPGNEQFF. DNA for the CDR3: TGTGCCAGCAGCCTGCTCGGGGCCCCGGGGAATGAGCAGTTCTTC.

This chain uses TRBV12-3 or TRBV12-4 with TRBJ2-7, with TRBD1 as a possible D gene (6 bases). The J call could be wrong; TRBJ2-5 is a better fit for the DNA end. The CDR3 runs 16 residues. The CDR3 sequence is CASSFVGARSAETQYF. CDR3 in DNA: TGTGCCAGCAGTTTCGTGGGGGCCAGGTCCGCTGAGACCCAGTACTTC.

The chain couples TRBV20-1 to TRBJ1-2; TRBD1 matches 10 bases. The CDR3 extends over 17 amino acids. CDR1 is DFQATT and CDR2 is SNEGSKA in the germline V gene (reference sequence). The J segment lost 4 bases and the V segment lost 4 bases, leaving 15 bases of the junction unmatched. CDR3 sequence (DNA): TGCAGTGCTACGAACCGGGACAGGGGTTTGTTTAGCTATGGCTACACCTTC. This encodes CSATNRDRGLFSYGYTF.

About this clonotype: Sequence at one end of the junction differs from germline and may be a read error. CDR3 DNA: TGCGCCGGCAGCCCACAATACAATGAGCAGTTCTTC. Translating gives CAGSPQYNEQFF. This chain uses TRBV5-1 with TRBJ2-1, with unresolved D. Germline V lookup: CDR1 SGHRS, CDR2 YFSETQ. This CDR3 spans 12 amino acids.

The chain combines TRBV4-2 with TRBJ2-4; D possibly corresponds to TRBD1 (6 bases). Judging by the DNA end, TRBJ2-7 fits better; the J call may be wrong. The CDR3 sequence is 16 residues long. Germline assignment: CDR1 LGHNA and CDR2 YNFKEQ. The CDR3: CASSQDPPGVGYEQYF. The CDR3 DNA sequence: TGTGCCAGCAGCCAAGATCCCCCAGGGGTGGGCTACGAGCAGTACTTC.

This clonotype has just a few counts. CDR3 protein: CASSRTGEQSNQPQHF. The CDR3 DNA reads TGTGCCAGCAGTCGGACAGGGGAACAGAGCAATCAGCCCCAGCATTTT. The chain combines TRBV5-6 with TRBJ1-5, with 9 bases aligning to TRBD1. The CDR3 runs 16 residues. Germline values: CDR1 SGHDT, CDR2 YYEEEE. Trimming at V came to 5 bases and at J to 1 base, leaving 7 bases not matched to a gene.

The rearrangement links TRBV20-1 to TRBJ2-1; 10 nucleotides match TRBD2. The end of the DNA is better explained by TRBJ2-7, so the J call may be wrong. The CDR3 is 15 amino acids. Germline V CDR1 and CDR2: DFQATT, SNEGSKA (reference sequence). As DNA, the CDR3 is TGCAGTGCCCTAGGAGGGCCTAGCGGGAGTCACGAGCAGTACTTC. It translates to CSALGGPSGSHEQYF.

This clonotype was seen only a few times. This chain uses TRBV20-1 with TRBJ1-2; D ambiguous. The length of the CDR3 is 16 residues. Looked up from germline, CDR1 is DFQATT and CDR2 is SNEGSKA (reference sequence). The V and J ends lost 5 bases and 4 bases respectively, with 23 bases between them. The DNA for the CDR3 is TGCAGTGCTCCCCCGGTGGGAGAGCGTCGTACCTATGGCTACACCTTC. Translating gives CSAPPVGERRTYGYTF.

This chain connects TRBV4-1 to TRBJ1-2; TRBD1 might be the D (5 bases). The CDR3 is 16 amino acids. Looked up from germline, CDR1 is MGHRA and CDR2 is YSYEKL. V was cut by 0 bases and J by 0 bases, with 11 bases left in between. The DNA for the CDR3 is TGCGCCAGCAGCCAAGAGGCAGGGAAAGCTAACTATGGCTACACCTTC. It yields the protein CASSQEAGKANYGYTF.

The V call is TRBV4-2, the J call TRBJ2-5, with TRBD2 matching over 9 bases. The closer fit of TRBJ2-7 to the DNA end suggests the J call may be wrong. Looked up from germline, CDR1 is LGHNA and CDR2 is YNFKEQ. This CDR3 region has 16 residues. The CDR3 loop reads CASSQERLADRYEQYF. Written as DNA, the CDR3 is TGTGCCAGCAGCCAGGAACGACTAGCGGACCGCTACGAGCAGTACTTC.

CDR3 DNA sequence: TGTGCCAGCAGTGGACGCCTGAGGACAGGCCTTACCTACGAGCAGTACTTC. It encodes CASSGRLRTGLTYEQYF. The rearrangement uses TRBV25-1 and TRBJ2-7; 7 bases line up with TRBD1. V shed 4 bases, J shed 2 bases, and the junction held 14 bases outside the gene matches. Germline loops: CDR1 MGHDK, CDR2 SYGVNS. CDR3 length: 17 residues.

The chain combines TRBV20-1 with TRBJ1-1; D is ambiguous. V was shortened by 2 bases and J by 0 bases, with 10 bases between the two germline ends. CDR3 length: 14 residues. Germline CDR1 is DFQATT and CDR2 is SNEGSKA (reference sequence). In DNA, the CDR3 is TGCAGTGCTAGACCCGACGGAATGAACACTGAAGCTTTCTTT. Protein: CSARPDGMNTEAFF.

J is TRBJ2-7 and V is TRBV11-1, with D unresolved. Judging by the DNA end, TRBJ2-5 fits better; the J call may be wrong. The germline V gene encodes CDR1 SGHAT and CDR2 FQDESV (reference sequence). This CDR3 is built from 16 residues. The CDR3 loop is CASSPGPRGPYETQYF. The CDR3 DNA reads TGTGCCAGCAGCCCCGGGCCTAGAGGACCCTATGAGACCCAGTACTTC.

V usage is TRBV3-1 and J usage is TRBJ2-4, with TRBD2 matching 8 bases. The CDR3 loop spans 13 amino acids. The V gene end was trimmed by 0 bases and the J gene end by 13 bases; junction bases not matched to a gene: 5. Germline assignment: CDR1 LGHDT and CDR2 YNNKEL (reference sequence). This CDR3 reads CASSQEVGTRQYF. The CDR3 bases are TGTGCCAGCAGCCAAGAAGTGGGGACTAGGCAGTACTTC.

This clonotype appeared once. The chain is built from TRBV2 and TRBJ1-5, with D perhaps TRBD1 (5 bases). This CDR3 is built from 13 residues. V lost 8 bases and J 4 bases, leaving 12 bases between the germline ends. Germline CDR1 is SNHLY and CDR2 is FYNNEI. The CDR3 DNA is TGTGCCAGCCTCGGCGGGGGTAATCAGCCCCAGCATTTT. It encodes CASLGGGNQPQHF. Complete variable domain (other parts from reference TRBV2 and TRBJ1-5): EPEVTQTPSHQVTQMGQEVILRCVPISNHLYFYWYRQILGQKVEFLVSFYNNEISEKSEIFDDQFSVERPDGSNFTLKIRSTKLEDSAMYFCASLGGGNQPQHFGDGTRLSIL.

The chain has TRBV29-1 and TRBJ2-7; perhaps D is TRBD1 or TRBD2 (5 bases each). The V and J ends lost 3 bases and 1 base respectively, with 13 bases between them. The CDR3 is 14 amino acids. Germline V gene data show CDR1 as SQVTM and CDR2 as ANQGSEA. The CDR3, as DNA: TGCAGCGTTGATTTAGGGGACGGATCCTACGAGCAGTACTTC. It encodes CSVDLGDGSYEQYF.

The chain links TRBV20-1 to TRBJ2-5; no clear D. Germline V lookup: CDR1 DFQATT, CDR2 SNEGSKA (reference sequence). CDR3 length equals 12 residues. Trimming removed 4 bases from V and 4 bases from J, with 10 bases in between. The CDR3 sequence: CSATIFGETQYF. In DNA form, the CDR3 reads TGCAGTGCTACCATCTTTGGAGAGACCCAGTACTTC.

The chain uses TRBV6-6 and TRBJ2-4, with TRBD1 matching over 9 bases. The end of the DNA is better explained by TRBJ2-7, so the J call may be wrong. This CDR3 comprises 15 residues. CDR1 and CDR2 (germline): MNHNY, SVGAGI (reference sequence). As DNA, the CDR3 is TGTGCCAGCAGTTACTGGGGACAGGGAGATTCCGAGCAGTACTTC. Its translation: CASSYWGQGDSEQYF.

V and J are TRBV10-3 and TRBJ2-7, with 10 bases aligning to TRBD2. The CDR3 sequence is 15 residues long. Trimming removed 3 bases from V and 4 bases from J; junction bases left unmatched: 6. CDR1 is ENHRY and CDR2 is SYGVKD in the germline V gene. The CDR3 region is CAISEQTSGRYEQYF. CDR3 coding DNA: TGTGCCATCAGTGAACAGACTAGCGGGCGATACGAGCAGTACTTC.